Detailed here is one TCR beta chain. Original methodology: Using reference gene primer amplification, nucleated cell counts were estimated. Clones were sequenced by immunoSEQ multiplex PCR, and TCRdb holds only the in-frame ones, with some missing. V, J and clone size derive from that table, while D and trimming were established from the DNA sequence. The profile shows 200,000 to 250,000 clones, approximately 83% of them singletons. These data are taken from a study of blood T cell repertoires in COVID-19. Across the whole study: The United States, Italy and Spain supplied acute and convalescent COVID-19 samples. Sources were T cells, B-cell-depleted T cells, or PBMCs; the material itself was cDNA or gDNA.

The CDR3 runs 16 residues. Trimming stripped 1 base from V and 0 bases from J, with 13 bases between. Germline CDR1 LGHDT, CDR2 YNNKEL (reference sequence). This sequence originates from a woman under 40 who had recovered from COVID-19. The sample was peripheral blood. This sequence joins TRBV3-1 (or the pseudogene TRBV3-2) and TRBJ2-7; D possibly corresponds to TRBD2 (6 bases). The CDR3 nucleotides are TGTGCCAGCAGCCAAGGTATGGGGGGAAGCTCCTACGAGCAGTACTTC. It encodes CASSQGMGGSSYEQYF.